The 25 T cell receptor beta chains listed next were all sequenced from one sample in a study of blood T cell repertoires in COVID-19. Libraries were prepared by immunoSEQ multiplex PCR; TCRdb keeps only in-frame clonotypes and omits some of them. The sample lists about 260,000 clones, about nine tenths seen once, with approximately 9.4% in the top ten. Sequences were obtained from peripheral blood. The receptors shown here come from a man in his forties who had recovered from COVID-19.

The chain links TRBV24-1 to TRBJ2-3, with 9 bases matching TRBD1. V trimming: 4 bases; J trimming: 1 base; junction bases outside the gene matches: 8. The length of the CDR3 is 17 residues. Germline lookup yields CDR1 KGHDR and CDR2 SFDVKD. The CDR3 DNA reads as TGTGCCACCAGTGACCGGGGGGACAGGGCGGGCACAGATACGCAGTATTTT. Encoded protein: CATSDRGDRAGTDTQYF.

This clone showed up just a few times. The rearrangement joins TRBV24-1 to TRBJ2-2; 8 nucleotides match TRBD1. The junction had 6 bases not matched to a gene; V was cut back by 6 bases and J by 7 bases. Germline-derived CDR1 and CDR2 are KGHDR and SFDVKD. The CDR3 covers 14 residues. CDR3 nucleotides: TGTGCCACCAGTCTCACAGGGGGAGGCGGGGAGCTGTTTTTT. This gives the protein CATSLTGGGGELFF.

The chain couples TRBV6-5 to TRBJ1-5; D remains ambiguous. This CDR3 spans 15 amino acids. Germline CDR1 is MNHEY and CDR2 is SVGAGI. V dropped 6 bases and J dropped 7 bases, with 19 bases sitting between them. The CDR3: CASRTNEGNWQPQHF. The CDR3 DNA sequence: TGTGCCAGCAGGACCAACGAGGGTAATTGGCAGCCCCAGCATTTT.

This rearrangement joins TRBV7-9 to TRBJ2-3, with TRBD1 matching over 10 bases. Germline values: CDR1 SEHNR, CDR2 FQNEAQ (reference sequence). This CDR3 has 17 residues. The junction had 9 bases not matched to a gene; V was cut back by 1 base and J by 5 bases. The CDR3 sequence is CASSLGSGQGTGDTQYF. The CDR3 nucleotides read TGTGCCAGCAGCTTAGGTTCGGGACAGGGGACAGGAGATACGCAGTATTTT.

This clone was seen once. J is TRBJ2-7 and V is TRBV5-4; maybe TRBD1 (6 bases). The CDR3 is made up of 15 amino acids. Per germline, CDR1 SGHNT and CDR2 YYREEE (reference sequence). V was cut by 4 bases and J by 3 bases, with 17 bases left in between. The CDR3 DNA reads TGTGCCAGCAGCCTGGCGAGAGGGGGTCTCTACGAGCAGTACTTC. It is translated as CASSLARGGLYEQYF.

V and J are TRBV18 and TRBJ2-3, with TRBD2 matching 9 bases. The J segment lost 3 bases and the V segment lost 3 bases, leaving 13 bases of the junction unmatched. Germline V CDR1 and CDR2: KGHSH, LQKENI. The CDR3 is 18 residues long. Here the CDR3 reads CASSPKAVLAGATDTQYF. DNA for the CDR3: TGTGCCAGCTCACCCAAGGCCGTTTTAGCGGGAGCTACAGATACGCAGTATTTT.

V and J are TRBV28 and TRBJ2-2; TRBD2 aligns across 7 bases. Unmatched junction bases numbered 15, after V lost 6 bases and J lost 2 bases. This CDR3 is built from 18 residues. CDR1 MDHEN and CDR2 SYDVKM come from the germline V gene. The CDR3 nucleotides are TGTGCCAGCAGCCCCGCCGTCATGGCGGGACTAAACACCGGGGAGCTGTTTTTT. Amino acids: CASSPAVMAGLNTGELFF.

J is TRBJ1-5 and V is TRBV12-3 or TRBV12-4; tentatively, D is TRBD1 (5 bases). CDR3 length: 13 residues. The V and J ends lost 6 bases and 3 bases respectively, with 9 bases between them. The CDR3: CASSRQPNQPQHF. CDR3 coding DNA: TGTGCCAGCAGCCGACAGCCCAATCAGCCCCAGCATTTT.

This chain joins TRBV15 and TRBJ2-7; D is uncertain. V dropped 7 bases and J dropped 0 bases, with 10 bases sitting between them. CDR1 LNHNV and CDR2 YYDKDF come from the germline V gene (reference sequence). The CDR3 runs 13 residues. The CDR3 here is CATTDTSSYEQYF. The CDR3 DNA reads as TGTGCCACCACCGACACAAGCTCCTACGAGCAGTACTTC.

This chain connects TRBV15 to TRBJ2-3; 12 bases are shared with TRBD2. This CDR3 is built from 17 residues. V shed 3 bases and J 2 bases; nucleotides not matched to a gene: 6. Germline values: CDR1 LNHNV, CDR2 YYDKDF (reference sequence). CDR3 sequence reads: CATSSWLAGGITDTQYF. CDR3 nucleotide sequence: TGTGCCACCAGCAGTTGGCTAGCGGGGGGGATCACAGATACGCAGTATTTT.

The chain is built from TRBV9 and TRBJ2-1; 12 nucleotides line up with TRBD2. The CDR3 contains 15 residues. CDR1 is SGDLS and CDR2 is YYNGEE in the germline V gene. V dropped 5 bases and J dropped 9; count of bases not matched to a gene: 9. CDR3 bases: TGTGCCAGCAGTGCGGGACTAGCGGGTTATGGTGAGCAGTTCTTC. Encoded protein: CASSAGLAGYGEQFF.

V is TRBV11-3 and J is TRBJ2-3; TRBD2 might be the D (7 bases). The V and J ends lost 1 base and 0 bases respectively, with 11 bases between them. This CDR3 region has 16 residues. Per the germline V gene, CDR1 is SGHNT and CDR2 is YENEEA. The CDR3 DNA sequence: TGTGCCAGCAGCTTAGGTCGGGGGGCGAGCACAGATACGCAGTATTTT. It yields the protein CASSLGRGASTDTQYF.

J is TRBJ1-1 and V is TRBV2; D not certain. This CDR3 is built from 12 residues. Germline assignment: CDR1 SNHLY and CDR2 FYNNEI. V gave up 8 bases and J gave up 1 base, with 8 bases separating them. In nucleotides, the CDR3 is TGTGCCAGCGGTCGGGGGAACACTGAAGCTTTCTTT. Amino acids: CASGRGNTEAFF.

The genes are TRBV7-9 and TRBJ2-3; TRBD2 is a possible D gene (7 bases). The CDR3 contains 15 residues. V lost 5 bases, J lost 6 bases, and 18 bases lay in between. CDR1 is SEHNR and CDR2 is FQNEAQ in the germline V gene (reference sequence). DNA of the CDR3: TGTGCCAGCAGCCCAGAGGGGGGGAATTGGGATACGCAGTATTTT. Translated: CASSPEGGNWDTQYF.

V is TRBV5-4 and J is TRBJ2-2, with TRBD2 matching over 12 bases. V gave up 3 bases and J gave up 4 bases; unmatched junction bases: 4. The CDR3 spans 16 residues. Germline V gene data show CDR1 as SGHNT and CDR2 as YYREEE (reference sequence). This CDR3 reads CASSSQTSGGTGELFF. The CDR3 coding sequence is TGTGCCAGCAGCTCGCAGACTAGCGGGGGCACCGGGGAGCTGTTTTTT.

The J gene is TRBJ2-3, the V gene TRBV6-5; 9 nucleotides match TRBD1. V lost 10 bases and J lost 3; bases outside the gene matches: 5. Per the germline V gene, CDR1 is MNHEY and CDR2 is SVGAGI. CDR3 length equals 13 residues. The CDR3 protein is CATRQGGTDTQYF. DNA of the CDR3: TGTGCCACCCGACAGGGGGGAACAGATACGCAGTATTTT.

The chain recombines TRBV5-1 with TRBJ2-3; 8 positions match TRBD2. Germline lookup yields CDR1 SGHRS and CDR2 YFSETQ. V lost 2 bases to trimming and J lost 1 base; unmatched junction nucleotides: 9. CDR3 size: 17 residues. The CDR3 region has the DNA TGCGCCAGCAGCTTCAGGCCTTCTAGCGGGCGCACAGATACGCAGTATTTT. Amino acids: CASSFRPSSGRTDTQYF.

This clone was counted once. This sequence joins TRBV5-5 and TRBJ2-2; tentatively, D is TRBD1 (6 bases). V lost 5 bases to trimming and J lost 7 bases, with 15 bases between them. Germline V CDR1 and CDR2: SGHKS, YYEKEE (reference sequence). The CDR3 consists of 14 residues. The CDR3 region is CASSSDRLIGELFF. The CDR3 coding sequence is TGTGCCAGCAGTTCCGACAGGCTGATCGGGGAGCTGTTTTTT.

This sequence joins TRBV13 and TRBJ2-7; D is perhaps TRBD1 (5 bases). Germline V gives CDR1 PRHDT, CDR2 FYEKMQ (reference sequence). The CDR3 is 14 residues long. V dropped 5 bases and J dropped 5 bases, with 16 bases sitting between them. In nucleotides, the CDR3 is TGTGCCAGCAGCGCGAGCCAGGGCATTGACGAGCAGTACTTC. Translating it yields CASSASQGIDEQYF.

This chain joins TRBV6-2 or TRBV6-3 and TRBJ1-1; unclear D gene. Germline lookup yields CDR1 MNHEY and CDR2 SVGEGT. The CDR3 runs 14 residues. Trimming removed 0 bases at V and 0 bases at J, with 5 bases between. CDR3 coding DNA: TGTGCCAGCAGTTACTCGACATTGAACACTGAAGCTTTCTTT. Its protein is CASSYSTLNTEAFF.

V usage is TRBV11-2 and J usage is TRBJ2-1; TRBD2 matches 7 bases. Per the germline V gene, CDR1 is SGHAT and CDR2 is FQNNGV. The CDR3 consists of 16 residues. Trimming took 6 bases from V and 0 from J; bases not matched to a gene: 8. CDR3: CASSKEAGRSYNEQFF. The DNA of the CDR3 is TGTGCCAGCAGTAAAGAAGCGGGGCGCTCCTACAATGAGCAGTTCTTC.

CDR3 in amino acids: CASSRSAGLSYNEQFF. CDR3 nucleotides: TGTGCCAGCAGCCGCAGCGCTGGGTTATCCTACAATGAGCAGTTCTTC. This chain links TRBV7-9 with TRBJ2-1; D call uncertain. Germline V gives CDR1 SEHNR, CDR2 FQNEAQ (reference sequence). Trimming took 5 bases from V and 1 from J, leaving 15 bases between them. This CDR3 has 16 residues.

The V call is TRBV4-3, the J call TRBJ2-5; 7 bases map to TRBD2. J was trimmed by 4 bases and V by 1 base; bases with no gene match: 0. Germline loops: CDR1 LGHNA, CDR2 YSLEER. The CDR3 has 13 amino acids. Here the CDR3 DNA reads TGCGCCAGCAGCCAAGCGGGGGGAGAGACCCAGTACTTC. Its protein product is CASSQAGGETQYF.

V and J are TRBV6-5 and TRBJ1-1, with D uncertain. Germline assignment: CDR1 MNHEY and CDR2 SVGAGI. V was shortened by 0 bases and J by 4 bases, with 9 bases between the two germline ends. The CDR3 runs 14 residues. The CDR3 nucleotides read TGTGCCAGCAGTTACTCGCACCCGGGCACTGAAGCTTTCTTT. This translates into CASSYSHPGTEAFF.

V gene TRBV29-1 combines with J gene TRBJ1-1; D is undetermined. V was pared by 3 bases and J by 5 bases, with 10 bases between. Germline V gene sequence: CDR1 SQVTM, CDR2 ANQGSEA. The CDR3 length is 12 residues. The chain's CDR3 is CSVEWGGTEAFF. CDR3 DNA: TGCAGCGTTGAGTGGGGAGGGACTGAAGCTTTCTTT.